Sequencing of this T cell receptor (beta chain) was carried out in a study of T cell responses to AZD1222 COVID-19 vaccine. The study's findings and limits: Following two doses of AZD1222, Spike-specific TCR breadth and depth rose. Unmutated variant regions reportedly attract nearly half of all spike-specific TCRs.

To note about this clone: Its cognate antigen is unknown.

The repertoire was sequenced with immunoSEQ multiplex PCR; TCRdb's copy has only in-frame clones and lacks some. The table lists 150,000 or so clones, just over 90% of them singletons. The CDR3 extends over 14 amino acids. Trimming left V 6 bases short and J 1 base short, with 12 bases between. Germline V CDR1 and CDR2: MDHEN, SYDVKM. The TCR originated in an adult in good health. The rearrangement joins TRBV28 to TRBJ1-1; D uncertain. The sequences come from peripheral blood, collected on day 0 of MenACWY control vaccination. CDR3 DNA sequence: TGTGCCAGCAGCCCCAGTGGGTGGAACACTGAAGCTTTCTTT. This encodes CASSPSGWNTEAFF.